These 23 T cell receptor beta chains originate from one sample sequenced in a study of molecular identifiers for immune sequencing clone quantification. TCRdb itself ran the PCR reads through MiXCR, one entry per CDR3 protein. The sample comprises around 320,000 distinct CDR3 sequences, about 23% of which are singletons, and about 0.7% rests with the top ten. Sequencing used naive CD8+ T cells from blood, with Jurkat cell RNA spiked in. Subset reported: FACS-sorted CD8+CD4-CCR7+CD45RA+ naive T cells. These receptors came from a human donor in good health. Some libraries in this study had Jurkat cell RNA spiked in.

The chain couples TRBV20-1 to TRBJ2-5; TRBD2 aligns across 10 bases. V lost 7 bases, J lost 4 bases, and 9 bases stayed unmatched. The CDR3 consists of 14 residues. Germline loops: CDR1 DFQATT, CDR2 SNEGSKA (reference sequence). CDR3 sequence: CSVRDLAGVETQYF. The CDR3 nucleotides read TGCAGTGTCCGGGATCTAGCGGGGGTAGAGACCCAGTACTTC.

This clonotype was recorded many times. The chain joins TRBV7-9 to TRBJ1-6, with unresolved D. This CDR3 is 12 amino acids long. Looked up from germline, CDR1 is SEHNR and CDR2 is FQNEAQ (reference sequence). Trimming took off 5 bases at V and 12 bases at J, with 11 bases between the two ends. The CDR3 here is CASSSPDLPLHF. For the CDR3, the DNA is TGTGCCAGCAGCAGCCCCGACTTACCCCTCCACTTT.

The chain couples TRBV28 to TRBJ2-5, with D perhaps matching TRBD1 (6 bases). Between the trimmed V and J ends, which lost 3 bases and 6 bases, there was a span of 14 bases. Germline-derived CDR1 and CDR2 are MDHEN and SYDVKM. This CDR3 region has 14 residues. The DNA for the CDR3 is TGTGCCAGCAGTTTTACAGGGTTTCAAAAGACCCAGTACTTC. It codes for CASSFTGFQKTQYF.

This clonotype was counted many times. The V gene is TRBV4-2, the J gene TRBJ2-7, with 10 bases identical to TRBD1. CDR1 is LGHNA and CDR2 is YNFKEQ in the germline V gene. V lost 2 bases and J lost 5; bases outside the gene matches: 6. The CDR3 runs to 15 residues. CDR3 nucleotide sequence: TGTGCCAGCAGCCAACCCGACAGGGGGCAAAACGAGCAGTACTTC. This translates into CASSQPDRGQNEQYF.

Remarks on this clonotype: A much larger clone sits a single nucleotide away, making a read error possible. V gene TRBV9 combines with J gene TRBJ2-7; D may be TRBD2 (5 bases). The V gene lost 2 bases and the J gene lost 6 bases, with 9 bases spanning the gap. Germline V gene data show CDR1 as SGDLS and CDR2 as YYNGEE. The CDR3 runs 12 residues. DNA of the CDR3: TGTGCCAGCAGCGTCATCGGAGGCGAGCAGTACTTC. This gives the protein CASSVIGGEQYF. Full variable domain (outside the CDR3, taken from reference TRBV9 and TRBJ2-7): DSGVTQTPKHLITATGQRVTLRCSPRSGDLSVYWYQQSLDQGLQFLIQYYNGEERAKGNILERFSAQQFPDLHSELNLSSLELGDSALYFCASSVIGGEQYFGPGTRLTVT.

This rearrangement joins TRBV20-1 to TRBJ2-1; possible D gene TRBD2, 6 bases. The CDR3 has 15 residues. V was clipped by 7 bases and J by 4 bases, with 20 bases between them. Germline V gives CDR1 DFQATT, CDR2 SNEGSKA (reference sequence). In DNA, the CDR3 is TGCAGTGGTACGGAAGTCTCTAGCGCATACAATGAGCAGTTCTTC. It encodes CSGTEVSSAYNEQFF.

On this clonotype: Since a much larger clone is just one base distant, this may be a read error. This chain links TRBV20-1 with TRBJ2-2; a possible D gene is TRBD2 (5 bases). Trimming took off 0 bases at V and 0 bases at J, with 8 bases between the two ends. This CDR3 has 15 amino acids. CDR1 DFQATT and CDR2 SNEGSKA come from the germline V gene (reference sequence). CDR3 sequence reads: CSARDTGTNTGELFF. CDR3 nucleotides: TGCAGTGCTAGAGATACCGGGACGAACACCGGGGAGCTGTTTTTT.

The chain uses TRBV4-1 and TRBJ1-4; D not certain. Germline CDR1 reads MGHRA; CDR2 reads YSYEKL. The V gene lost 7 bases and the J gene lost 0 bases, with 18 bases spanning the gap. The CDR3 runs 17 residues. CDR3 in DNA: TGCGCCAGCACGCCGCTCACTACGTCCGCAACTAATGAAAAACTGTTTTTT. This codes for CASTPLTTSATNEKLFF.

As for this clonotype: The junction does not match germline at one end; this may be a read error. J is TRBJ2-5 and V is TRBV30; D is perhaps TRBD1 or TRBD2 (5 bases each). CDR3 length: 10 residues. CDR1 and CDR2 from the germline V gene are GTSNPN and SVGIG (reference sequence). The CDR3 loop is CAWVRDRITF. CDR3 coding DNA: TGTGCCTGGGTCCGGGACCGAATAACCTTC.

V is TRBV27 and J is TRBJ2-2; D is uncertain. Germline assignment: CDR1 MNHEY and CDR2 SMNVEV (reference sequence). Trimming removed 5 bases from V and 1 base from J, with 14 bases in between. This CDR3 region has 16 residues. Here the CDR3 reads CASSPQTEWNTGELFF. CDR3 coding DNA: TGTGCCAGCAGTCCTCAGACGGAGTGGAACACCGGGGAGCTGTTTTTT.

This clonotype was seen ten or more times. V gene TRBV30 combines with J gene TRBJ2-7; unclear D gene. The CDR3 length is 11 residues. V gave up 0 bases and J gave up 7 bases, with 7 bases separating them. Germline V gene lookup returns CDR1 GTSNPN and CDR2 SVGIG (reference sequence). The CDR3 DNA reads TGTGCCTGGAGTGTACTGGAAGAGCAGTACTTC. It specifies CAWSVLEEQYF.

The chain combines TRBV11-1 with TRBJ2-6; 7 nucleotides line up with TRBD1. The CDR3 totals 15 residues. Germline loops: CDR1 SGHAT, CDR2 FQDESV (reference sequence). V lost 6 bases to trimming and J lost 0 bases; unmatched junction nucleotides: 2. This chain's CDR3 is CASRDRNSGANVLTF. The DNA of the CDR3 is TGTGCCAGCAGGGACAGGAACTCTGGGGCCAACGTCCTGACTTTC.

J is TRBJ1-2 and V is TRBV12-3 or TRBV12-4; D remains ambiguous. With 1 base removed from V and 7 bases from J, the gap between germline ends came to 16 bases. The CDR3 is made up of 15 amino acids. CDR3 coding DNA: TGTGCCAGCAGTTTAGTGAGCTTAGGGAGGCTTGGCTACACCTTC. Its translation: CASSLVSLGRLGYTF.

The rearrangement uses TRBV7-9 and TRBJ2-3, with TRBD2 identical over 8 bases. Germline V lookup: CDR1 SEHNR, CDR2 FQNEAQ (reference sequence). The CDR3 has 17 amino acids. V shed 8 bases, J shed 6 bases, and the junction held 19 bases outside the gene matches. CDR3 in amino acids: CASRSVTSRGGSDTQYF. CDR3 DNA sequence: TGTGCCAGCCGCTCAGTTACGTCGCGCGGGGGGTCCGATACGCAGTATTTT.

DNA for the CDR3: TGTGCCAGCAGTGAATTTACAGGGTTGAACACTGAAGCTTTCTTT. Translating gives CASSEFTGLNTEAFF. This rearrangement joins TRBV2 to TRBJ1-1, with a weak D call TRBD1 (6 bases). CDR1 SNHLY and CDR2 FYNNEI come from the germline V gene. There are 15 residues in the CDR3. The V gene lost 2 bases and the J gene lost 0 bases, with 10 bases spanning the gap.

The V and J genes are TRBV6-2 or TRBV6-3 and TRBJ1-2; D is ambiguous. The CDR3 totals 12 residues. V dropped 2 bases and J dropped 4 bases, with 5 bases sitting between them. Germline V lookup: CDR1 MNHEY, CDR2 SVGEGT. The CDR3 bases are TGTGCCAGCAGTTACGTGAGCTATGGCTACACCTTC. This codes for CASSYVSYGYTF.

As concerns this clonotype: This may be a read error, as it is one base from a much larger clone. Since no conserved phenylalanine or tryptophan closes the CDR3, a read error is the likely cause. Written as DNA, the CDR3 is TGTGCCAGCAGCTTAGGAGGGCCTTTAAACATTCAGTACTTA. It translates to CASSLGGPLNIQYL. This chain connects TRBV11-2 to TRBJ2-4; possibly TRBD2 for D (5 bases). This CDR3 is 14 amino acids long. The germline V gene encodes CDR1 SGHAT and CDR2 FQNNGV. The germline V and J ends were trimmed by 1 base and 6 bases, with 10 bases remaining between them.

The chain recombines TRBV12-3 or TRBV12-4 with TRBJ2-2; D may be TRBD2 (6 bases). V gave up 5 bases and J gave up 1 base, with 14 bases separating them. CDR3 length: 16 amino acids. The DNA for the CDR3 is TGTGCCAGCAGTCTCAGAACTAGCCTGAACACCGGGGAGCTGTTTTTT. Its translation is CASSLRTSLNTGELFF.

The chain joins TRBV28 to TRBJ2-7; D unclear. Germline V gives CDR1 MDHEN, CDR2 SYDVKM. The CDR3 contains 13 residues. The germline V and J ends were trimmed by 8 bases and 1 base, with 12 bases remaining between them. CDR3 amino acids: CASESTRSYEQYF. The CDR3 DNA reads as TGTGCCAGCGAATCCACCAGGTCCTACGAGCAGTACTTC.

The rearrangement joins TRBV27 to TRBJ2-1; 9 positions match TRBD2. CDR1 and CDR2 from the germline V gene are MNHEY and SMNVEV (reference sequence). The CDR3 totals 16 residues. Trimming at V came to 6 bases and at J to 2 bases, leaving 8 bases not matched to a gene. The CDR3 DNA reads TGTGCCAGCAGAAATCTACTAGCGGGTCCCTACAATGAGCAGTTCTTC. Its protein product is CASRNLLAGPYNEQFF.

This clonotype was detected only a few times. The V call is TRBV10-3, the J call TRBJ2-3, with D perhaps TRBD2 (6 bases). V lost 6 bases, J lost 4 bases, and 8 bases lay in between. This CDR3 spans 12 amino acids. CDR1 is ENHRY and CDR2 is SYGVKD in the germline V gene. The CDR3 nucleotides are TGTGCCATCAGGACTAGGGCAGATACGCAGTATTTT. As protein: CAIRTRADTQYF.

Turning to this clonotype: A much larger clone differs from this one at a single base, so this may be a read error. V and J are TRBV5-1 and TRBJ2-5; the D gene is possibly TRBD1 (6 bases). Germline CDR1 reads SGHRS; CDR2 reads YFSETQ. The CDR3 extends over 15 amino acids. The ends were cut back, 3 bases at V and 5 bases at J, with 17 bases in the middle. DNA for the CDR3: TGCGCCAGCAGCTCGTGGGACACGGCACGGGAGACCCAGTACTTC. The encoded protein is CASSSWDTARETQYF. Drawing the rest from reference TRBV5-1 and TRBJ2-5, the complete variable domain is KAGVTQTPRYLIKTRGQQVTLSCSPISGHRSVSWYQQTPGQGLQFLFEYFSETQRNKGNFPGRFSGRQFSNSRSEMNVSTLELGDSALYLCASSSWDTARETQYFGPGTRLLVL.

This clonotype was observed many times. The J gene is TRBJ2-6, the V gene TRBV5-1; 8 bases are shared with TRBD1. With V trimmed by 4 bases and J by 0 bases, 9 bases remained unmatched. The CDR3 loop spans 18 amino acids. The germline gives CDR1 SGHRS, CDR2 YFSETQ. The CDR3 nucleotides are TGCGCCAGCAGCCATTGGGACAGGCCAATCTCTGGGGCCAACGTCCTGACTTTC. As protein: CASSHWDRPISGANVLTF.